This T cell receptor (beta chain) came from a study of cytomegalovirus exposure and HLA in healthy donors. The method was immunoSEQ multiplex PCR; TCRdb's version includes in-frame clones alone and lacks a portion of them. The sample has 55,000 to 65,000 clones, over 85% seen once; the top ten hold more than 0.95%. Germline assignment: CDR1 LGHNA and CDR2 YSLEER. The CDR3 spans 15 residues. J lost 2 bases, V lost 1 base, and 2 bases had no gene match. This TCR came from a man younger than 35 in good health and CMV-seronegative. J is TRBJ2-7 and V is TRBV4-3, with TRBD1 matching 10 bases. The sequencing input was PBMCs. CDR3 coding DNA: TGCGCCAGCAGCCAAGCCGGACAGGGGGCCTACGAGCAGTACTTC. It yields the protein CASSQAGQGAYEQYF.